This T cell receptor beta chain derives from a study of molecular identifiers for immune sequencing clone quantification. About the research overall: Five portions were made in replicates from RNA of approximately 20,000 or 98,000 naive CD8 cells, and four underwent sequencing.

This clonotype appeared many times. This CDR3 region has 15 residues. The V gene lost 2 bases and the J gene lost 4 bases, with 13 bases spanning the gap. CDR1 is LGHNT and CDR2 is FRNRAP in the germline V gene. The use of previously described methods and listed TCR primers produced the bulk TCR libraries. TCRdb itself ran the PCR reads through MiXCR, one entry per CDR3 protein. Of fewer than 350,000 distinct CDR3 sequences in the sample, about 21% were seen once. This TCR came from a human donor in good health. Some libraries in this study had Jurkat cell RNA spiked in. The J gene is TRBJ2-3, the V gene TRBV12-5; D not resolved. Sequencing input: naive CD8+ T cells from blood, with Jurkat cell RNA spiked in. Subset reported: FACS-sorted CD8+CD4-CCR7+CD45RA+ naive T cells. CDR3 residues: CASGLSTETADTQYF. CDR3 in DNA: TGTGCTAGTGGTTTGAGCACGGAAACCGCAGATACGCAGTATTTT. Combining the CDR3 with reference TRBV12-5 and TRBJ2-3 gives the whole variable domain DARVTQTPRHKVTEMGQEVTMRCQPILGHNTVFWYRQTMMQGLELLAYFRNRAPLDDSGMPKDRFSAEMPDATLATLKIQPSEPRDSAVYFCASGLSTETADTQYFGPGTRLTVL.